The source of this TCR beta chain is a study of T cells after yellow fever vaccination. Study results and caveats: From the bulk population, abundant clonotypes could contaminate and appear within FACS-sorted repertoires. Reappearing after the booster were most of the clones from primary vaccination (96% CD4, approximately 86% CD8). The CD4 compartment and the CD8 compartment contained a small share of clonotypes in common.

Of note for this clonotype: What it recognizes is unknown.

From the 5' RACE reads, TCRdb called clonotypes with MiXCR, one entry per CDR3 protein. The sample has about 580,000 distinct CDR3 sequences; 17% are singletons. The CDR3 spans 14 residues. Trimming shortened V by 8 bases and J by 0 bases, and 8 bases separated the two germline ends. The germline CDR1 and CDR2 sequences are MNHEY and SVGAGI. Specimen: PBMCs, collected around 5 days after the first yellow fever vaccination. The gene calls are TRBV6-5 and TRBJ1-6; no reliable D call. The TCR originated in a man between 18 and 29 years old who received the YFV17D yellow fever vaccine. DNA of the CDR3: TGTGCCAGCCGTTTTAACTCCTATAATTCACCCCTCCACTTT. As protein: CASRFNSYNSPLHF.